This paragraph covers one TCR beta chain sequence. Antigen: not known. The data were obtained in a study of cytomegalovirus exposure and HLA in healthy donors. At the level of the study: Early on, a data release was issued that held 80 million or so unique TCRs from HLA-typed donors. Study-wide results and limits: The study carried out a later analysis of TCR beta sequences. It associated around 17,000 of them with specific HLA alleles at a false discovery rate of 0.05.

This PCR relied on a set of 60 Vbeta primers and 13 Jbeta primers. Here immunoSEQ multiplex PCR was the method, and the copy in TCRdb shows in-frame clones only, minus some. The data contain over 150,000 clones, just over 75% of them singletons. V shed 3 bases and J shed 15 bases, with 9 bases lying between them. This CDR3 contains 11 residues. Germline CDR1 is LNHDA and CDR2 is SQIVND (reference sequence). This clonotype was sampled from a woman in her fifties or sixties in good health and CMV-seropositive. The sequenced sample was PBMCs. The chain joins TRBV19 to TRBJ1-6; D is ambiguous. CDR3 sequence (DNA): TGTGCCAGTAGTATGCGAGGTTTCCTCCACTTT. Translation gives CASSMRGFLHF.